This is a list of T cell receptor beta chains from one sample in a study of T cell clonotyping in hematopoietic cell transplantation. Assay: immunoSEQ multiplex PCR; the TCRdb copy retains only in-frame clones and omits some. Among over 10,000 clones, approximately 51% were seen once, and the ten largest hold 9.5% to 12%. What was sequenced was peripheral blood mononuclear cells. These receptors were collected from a man aged 45-60 years in good health. Some clones in this sample may be carry-over from other donors' samples. Each CDR3 is given with its conserved first and last residue. The D gene is left open where the match is weak. Only part of the rows carry a size: once, few, many, or a class if the clone is expanded.

d_gene	v_gene	len	j_gene	abundance	CDR3aa	CDR3nt
-	TRBV4-1	15	TRBJ2-1	few	CASSQVEGARGEQFF	TGCGCCAGCAGCCAAGTCGAAGGGGCCCGGGGTGAGCAGTTCTTC
-	TRBV29-1	14	TRBJ2-1	once	CSVEGSGLIDEQFF	TGCAGCGTTGAGGGGTCGGGACTGATCGATGAGCAGTTCTTC
-	TRBV5-6	16	TRBJ1-4	-	CASSLGRGRSNEKLFF	TGTGCCAGCAGCTTGGGTAGGGGTCGGTCTAATGAAAAACTGTTTTTT
-	TRBV28	14	TRBJ1-5	-	CASSLDRFDQPQHF	TGTGCCAGCAGTCTCGACAGGTTTGATCAGCCCCAGCATTTT
TRBD1	TRBV5-1	15	TRBJ2-3	few	CASTSPLQGADTQYF	TGCGCCAGCACATCGCCCCTCCAGGGGGCAGATACGCAGTATTTT
-	TRBV6-1	14	TRBJ1-3	-	CATQTVNSGNTIYF	TGTGCCACACAAACGGTGAACTCTGGAAACACCATATATTTT
TRBD2	TRBV7-9	16	TRBJ2-5	-	CASSSSLAGLEETQYF	TGTGCCAGCAGCTCTTCCTTAGCGGGGCTGGAAGAGACCCAGTACTTC
-	TRBV21-1	14	TRBJ2-7	-	CAREAARSSYEQYF	TGTGCCAGGGAGGCGGCGCGTAGCTCCTACGAGCAGTACTTC
-	TRBV29-1	13	TRBJ1-2	few	CSAPEGYPDGYTF	TGCAGCGCTCCGGAAGGTTACCCGGATGGCTACACCTTC
-	TRBV5-1	14	TRBJ2-3	once	CASRSQGGLDTQYF	TGCGCCAGCAGGTCGCAGGGGGGTTTAGATACGCAGTATTTT
TRBD2	TRBV4-1	15	TRBJ2-3	-	CASSPIAGATDTQYF	TGCGCCAGCAGCCCCATAGCGGGGGCCACAGATACGCAGTATTTT
-	TRBV7-6	18	TRBJ1-1	few	CASSLDSRESWRYTEAFF	TGTGCCAGCAGCTTAGATAGTAGGGAGTCGTGGCGGTACACTGAAGCTTTCTTT
TRBD1	TRBV5-4	13	TRBJ2-5	-	CVSRTGTEITQYF	TGTGTCAGCAGAACCGGGACAGAGATTACCCAGTACTTC
TRBD1	TRBV30	14	TRBJ1-2	few	CAWSVWRQGTGYTF	TGTGCCTGGAGTGTATGGCGACAGGGTACTGGCTACACCTTC
TRBD1	TRBV30	13	TRBJ1-2	once	CAWSADRRRSYTF	TGTGCCTGGAGTGCGGACAGGCGAAGAAGCTACACCTTC
-	TRBV7-6	14	TRBJ2-3	-	CASSLWGATDTQYF	TGTGCCAGCAGCTTATGGGGCGCCACAGATACGCAGTATTTT
-	TRBV10-3	11	TRBJ2-7	-	CAIRQVYEQYF	TGTGCCATCAGACAGGTCTACGAGCAGTACTTC
TRBD2	TRBV7-3	16	TRBJ2-3	-	CASSPGTSGNTDTQYF	TGTGCCAGCAGCCCTGGGACTAGCGGGAACACAGATACGCAGTATTTT
-	TRBV30	12	TRBJ1-3	few	CAWSSVGDTIYF	TGTGCCTGGAGTAGTGTGGGGGACACCATATATTTT
-	TRBV6-1	13	TRBJ1-1	-	CASSPSQNTEAFF	TGTGCCAGCAGTCCGTCTCAGAACACTGAAGCTTTCTTT
-	TRBV5-6	14	TRBJ1-2	-	CASSLGTEDYGYTF	TGTGCCAGCAGCTTGGGGACAGAGGACTATGGCTACACCTTC
TRBD1	TRBV14	16	TRBJ1-2	-	CASSQAGGTGVGGYTF	TGTGCCAGCAGCCAAGCCGGCGGGACAGGGGTCGGGGGCTACACCTTC
TRBD2	TRBV5-1	17	TRBJ2-5	-	CASSSPVSGGLQETQYF	TGCGCCAGCAGCTCCCCGGTTAGCGGGGGGCTCCAAGAGACCCAGTACTTC
TRBD1	TRBV2	17	TRBJ1-5	once	CASRATGGGFSSQPQHF	TGTGCCAGCAGGGCGACAGGGGGCGGTTTTTCTAGTCAGCCCCAGCATTTT
TRBD1	TRBV5-1	14	TRBJ2-7	few	CASSPATGLYEQYF	TGCGCCAGCAGCCCAGCGACAGGGCTATACGAGCAGTACTTC
-	TRBV4-3	14	TRBJ2-7	-	CASSQDTASYEQYF	TGCGCCAGCAGCCAAGATACAGCTTCCTACGAGCAGTACTTC
-	TRBV30	15	TRBJ1-3	-	CAWSRLGIAGNTIYF	TGTGCCTGGAGTAGGTTGGGGATCGCTGGAAACACCATATATTTT
TRBD1	TRBV11-2	15	TRBJ1-2	-	CASSLGRTGYSGYTF	TGTGCCAGCAGCTTAGGACGGACAGGGTATAGTGGCTACACCTTC
-	TRBV29-1	13	TRBJ1-5	-	CSVGDSYLGAQHF	TGCAGCGTTGGCGACAGTTACCTGGGGGCCCAGCATTTT
-	TRBV6-5	14	TRBJ1-1	-	CASSYRQGTSEAFF	TGTGCCAGCAGTTACCGCCAGGGGACTTCTGAAGCTTTCTTT
-	TRBV5-1	12	TRBJ1-4	few	CASRQWGEKLFF	TGCGCCAGCAGGCAATGGGGGGAAAAACTGTTTTTT
-	TRBV29-1	16	TRBJ1-2	-	CSAALGGRENNYGYTF	TGCAGCGCCGCCCTGGGGGGCAGGGAAAACAACTATGGCTACACCTTC
TRBD1	TRBV20-1	11	TRBJ1-2	-	CSAQRTGRYTF	TGCAGTGCACAGAGGACAGGGAGGTACACCTTC
TRBD2	TRBV6-5	14	TRBJ2-7	-	CASSGTSGPPEQYF	TGTGCCAGCAGTGGGACTAGCGGCCCTCCCGAGCAGTACTTC
-	TRBV6-5	13	TRBJ2-1	-	CASSNGLLGEQFF	TGTGCCAGCAGCAACGGCCTATTGGGTGAGCAGTTCTTC
TRBD1	TRBV18	13	TRBJ1-2	few	CASSPVQGDGYTF	TGTGCCAGCTCACCTGTGCAGGGGGATGGCTACACCTTC
TRBD1	TRBV20-1	11	TRBJ2-5	few	CGGQHQETQYF	TGCGGGGGACAGCACCAAGAGACCCAGTACTTC
-	TRBV2	14	TRBJ1-5	few	CASSRDRNNQPQHF	TGTGCCAGCAGTCGTGACAGGAACAATCAGCCCCAGCATTTT
TRBD2	TRBV29-1	14	TRBJ2-2	-	CSAGGLAGSGELFF	TGCAGTGCCGGGGGACTAGCGGGGTCCGGGGAGCTGTTTTTT
-	TRBV30	14	TRBJ1-1	-	CACPSTTVNTEAFF	TGTGCCTGCCCTTCCACGACGGTGAACACTGAAGCTTTCTTT
-	TRBV6-1	13	TRBJ2-2	-	CASSEVSYGELFF	TGTGCCAGCAGTGAGGTTTCATACGGGGAGCTGTTTTTT
TRBD2	TRBV19	13	TRBJ2-7	-	CASSLIAGDEQYF	TGTGCCAGTAGTTTGATAGCGGGAGACGAGCAGTACTTC
-	TRBV6-5	15	TRBJ1-1	-	CASSYDTGGRTEAFF	TGTGCCAGCAGTTACGATACCGGGGGGCGCACTGAAGCTTTCTTT
-	TRBV6-5	15	TRBJ1-1	-	CASSYSRMGGTEAFF	TGTGCCAGCAGTTACTCGAGGATGGGAGGGACTGAAGCTTTCTTT
-	TRBV2	15	TRBJ2-1	-	CASKERSDAYNEQFF	TGTGCCAGCAAGGAGCGCTCAGACGCCTACAATGAGCAGTTCTTC
TRBD2	TRBV7-6	15	TRBJ2-5	-	CASGAGGPIQETQYF	TGTGCCAGCGGGGCGGGAGGCCCAATCCAAGAGACCCAGTACTTC
-	TRBV6-1	14	TRBJ1-5	-	CASSELGEVRPQHF	TGTGCCAGCAGTGAATTGGGGGAGGTAAGGCCCCAGCATTTT
TRBD1	TRBV27	13	TRBJ2-7	-	CASSHRGNHEQYF	TGTGCCAGCAGCCACAGGGGAAACCACGAGCAGTACTTC
-	TRBV30	13	TRBJ1-5	-	CAWSKGYNQPQHF	TGTGCCTGGAGTAAAGGATACAATCAGCCCCAGCATTTT
-	TRBV6-6	16	TRBJ1-5	large	CASSYSNTGIDQPQHF	TGTGCCAGCAGTTACTCGAACACAGGGATAGATCAGCCCCAGCATTTT
TRBD1	TRBV30	14	TRBJ2-5	-	CACRRTGGQETQYF	TGTGCCTGTAGGCGGACAGGGGGCCAAGAGACCCAGTACTTC
-	TRBV19	13	TRBJ1-5	few	CASSRTVYQPQHF	TGTGCCAGTAGTAGGACAGTTTATCAGCCCCAGCATTTT
TRBD1	TRBV9	17	TRBJ1-2	-	CASSVAIGGGGLNGYTF	TGTGCCAGCAGCGTAGCGATTGGAGGGGGCGGCCTTAATGGCTACACCTTC